What follows describes a single T cell receptor beta chain. The sample belongs to a study of blood T cell repertoires in COVID-19. Study in general: Material from acute and convalescent COVID-19 was sourced from the United States, Italy and Spain. T cells, B-cell-depleted T cells, or PBMCs supplied cDNA or gDNA.

Original analysis: Estimation of nucleated cell counts relied on the amplification of reference gene primers. Data came from immunoSEQ multiplex PCR; TCRdb stores just in-frame clones and leaves some out. V and J calls plus clone size are reproduced from that table; the DNA served to infer D and trimming. The table lists about 200,000 clones, about 90% of them singletons. The sequence came from a man between 18 and 29 years old with active or convalescent COVID-19. Sequencing was performed on peripheral blood.

The chain's CDR3 is CAWSLVGGKKLFF. DNA of the CDR3: TGTGCCTGGAGTCTCGTTGGCGGGAAAAAACTGTTTTTT. This chain uses TRBV30 with TRBJ1-4; D unresolved. V gave up 2 bases and J gave up 9 bases, with 13 bases separating them. The CDR3 is 13 amino acids. Germline assignment: CDR1 GTSNPN and CDR2 SVGIG (reference sequence).